This T cell receptor beta chain was identified during a study of T cell responses to AZD1222 COVID-19 vaccine. Study-level findings and limits: Most donors were white British, females outnumbered males, and clonal diversity was possibly underestimated.

Germline V lookup: CDR1 KGHDR, CDR2 SFDVKD. The CDR3 sequence is 14 residues long. The trim removed 7 bases at V and 2 bases at J, leaving 4 bases unmatched. A word on this clone: The antigen remains unidentified.

Produced via immunoSEQ multiplex PCR; TCRdb's table is partial and in-frame only. The sample records 68,000 or so clones, approximately 80% being singletons. The source material was peripheral blood, sampled on day 0 of AZD1222 vaccination. The sequence derives from an adult in good health. The V call is TRBV24-1, the J call TRBJ1-5; 7 nucleotides agree with TRBD1. CDR3 coding DNA: TGTGCCACCAGCCCTGGACAGGGCAATCAGCCCCAGCATTTT. Amino acid sequence: CATSPGQGNQPQHF.